The 9 T cell receptor beta chains below come from one sample, sequenced in a study of T cell clonality in common variable immunodeficiency. Whole-study results and caveats: Common variable immunodeficiency TCR beta sequences reportedly had fewer deletions and N-nucleotide insertions.

What these receptors recognize is not known. Sequencing was performed with immunoSEQ multiplex PCR; in TCRdb, only in-frame clones are kept and a portion is missing. The sample is made up of 28,000 or so clones, none counted only once. The sample taken for sequencing was peripheral blood mononuclear cells. The receptors were sampled from a human donor with common variable immunodeficiency.

This clone was counted at least ten times. The missing CDR3 end, 3 residues past where the read stops, is filled in from the germline J gene. This chain uses TRBV7-6 with TRBJ1-4, with D possibly matching TRBD1 (5 bases). This CDR3 comprises 14 residues. Germline V CDR1 and CDR2: SGHVS, FNYEAQ. Trimming pared 2 bases from V and 6 bases from J, leaving 10 bases between. CDR3 DNA, as far as it was read: TGTGCCAGCAGCTTACCTGGGACTTATGAAAAA. As protein: CASSLPGTYEK. The whole CDR3 protein reads CASSLPGTYEKLFF.

This clone was observed a few times. The CDR3 end lies 3 residues beyond the end of the read and is filled in from the germline J gene. The rearrangement uses TRBV7-3 and TRBJ2-1; perhaps TRBD1 as D (5 bases). CDR3 length: 15 residues. V gave up 6 bases and J gave up 2 bases, with 14 bases separating them. Germline assignment: CDR1 SGHTA and CDR2 FQGTGA. The chain's CDR3 is CASSPIRGAYNEQFF. CDR3 DNA, as far as it was read: TGTGCCAGCAGTCCCATAAGGGGTGCCTACAATGAG.

This clone has a count of ten or more. The read stops 3 residues short of the end of the CDR3; the missing end is completed from the germline J gene. The sample carries other DNA sequences with the same CDR3. The chain couples TRBV7-6 to TRBJ2-2; the D is unclear. The length of the CDR3 is 14 residues. Germline V CDR1 and CDR2: SGHVS, FNYEAQ. Trimming stripped 2 bases from V and 1 base from J, with 5 bases between. CDR3 bases read: TGTGCCAGCAGCTTAACGGGGAACACCGGGGAG. Protein sequence: CASSLTGNTGE. The entire CDR3 is CASSLTGNTGELFF.

This clone was detected many times. The observed sequence ends 3 residues before the CDR3 terminus, with the missing tail filled in from the germline J gene. The V call is TRBV20-1, the J call TRBJ2-1; weak D call: TRBD2 (6 bases). The CDR3 spans 15 residues. Trimming pared 0 bases from V and 1 base from J, leaving 10 bases between. Germline lookup yields CDR1 DFQATT and CDR2 SNEGSKA (reference sequence). The CDR3 reads CSARDTSRSYNEQFF. The covered CDR3 bases are TGCAGTGCTAGAGATACTAGCAGGTCCTACAATGAG.

This clone was recorded many times. The CDR3 end falls 3 residues outside the read, so it is completed with the germline J gene. The chain combines TRBV11-2 with TRBJ2-7; D is perhaps TRBD2 (5 bases). V was clipped by 2 bases and J by 3 bases, with 8 bases between them. The germline gives CDR1 SGHAT, CDR2 FQNNGV. The CDR3 contains 13 residues. CDR3 bases read: TGTGCCAGCAGCTTATACGAGGGCTACGAG. Protein product: CASSLYEGYE. The complete CDR3 protein is CASSLYEGYEQYF. The complete variable domain, with remaining parts taken from reference TRBV11-2 and TRBJ2-7, reads EAGVAQSPRYKIIEKRQSVAFWCNPISGHATLYWYQQILGQGPKLLIQFQNNGVVDDSQLPKDRFSAERLKGVDSTLKIQPAKLEDSAVYLCASSLYEGYEQYFGPGTRLTVT.

This clone is categorized as medium-sized. Coverage ceases 3 residues before the CDR3 finishes, and the germline J gene fills in the end. The V call is TRBV29-1, the J call TRBJ2-7; no clear D gene. The CDR3 has 17 residues. V lost 1 base and J lost 4, with 23 bases in between. Germline lookup yields CDR1 SQVTM and CDR2 ANQGSEA. The CDR3 reads CSVEASSLDRVRYEQYF. The sequenced CDR3 bases are TGCAGCGTTGAAGCTTCATCGCTGGATAGGGTGCGATACGAG.

This clone was recorded a few times. The CDR3 DNA, read in part, is TGTGCCAGCTCCACGGGACTGAGTTCACCC. Protein product: CASSTGLSSP. The full CDR3 protein reads CASSTGLSSPLHF. The J gene is TRBJ1-6, the V gene TRBV18; possibly TRBD1 for D (5 bases). The sequenced fragment ends 3 residues before the CDR3 boundary, so the rest is inferred from the germline J gene. The V and J ends lost 6 bases and 9 bases respectively, with 12 bases between them. Germline assignment: CDR1 KGHSH and CDR2 LQKENI. The CDR3 is 13 residues long.

As to this clone: The read falls 3 residues short of the CDR3 end, and the missing part is taken from the germline J gene. The chain has TRBV5-1 and TRBJ2-7; D may be TRBD2 (5 bases). Deletions cut 0 bases from V and 4 bases from J, with 17 bases between. Germline CDR1 and CDR2: SGHRS and YFSETQ. The CDR3 has 16 amino acids. The CDR3 bases that were read are TGCGCCAGCAGCTTGGAGGACTTTTCAGTGGAGTACGAG. Encoded protein: CASSLEDFSVEYE. The full CDR3 reads CASSLEDFSVEYEQYF.

This clone came up many times. The read finishes 3 residues shy of the CDR3 end, and the germline J gene is used to complete it. V and J are TRBV6-2 or TRBV6-3 and TRBJ2-7; 9 positions match TRBD1. The CDR3 extends over 14 amino acids. The germline V gene encodes CDR1 MNHEY and CDR2 SVGEGT. V dropped 5 bases and J dropped 4; count of bases not matched to a gene: 6. The CDR3 sequence: CASSDRTGAYEQYF. The CDR3 DNA, read in part, is TGTGCCAGCAGTGACCGGACAGGGGCTTACGAG.